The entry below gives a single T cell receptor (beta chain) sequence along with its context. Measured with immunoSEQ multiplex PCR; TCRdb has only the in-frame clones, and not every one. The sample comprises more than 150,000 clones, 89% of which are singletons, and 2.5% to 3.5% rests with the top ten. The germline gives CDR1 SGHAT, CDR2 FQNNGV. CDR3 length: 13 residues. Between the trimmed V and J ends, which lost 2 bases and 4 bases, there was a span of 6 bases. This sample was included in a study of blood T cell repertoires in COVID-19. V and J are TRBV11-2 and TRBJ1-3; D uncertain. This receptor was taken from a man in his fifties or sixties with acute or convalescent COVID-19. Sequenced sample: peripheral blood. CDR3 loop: CASSLSRGNTIYF. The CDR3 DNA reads TGTGCCAGCAGCTTAAGTCGGGGAAACACCATATATTTT.